This T cell receptor beta chain came from a study of OX40 agonist ivuxolimab in advanced cancers. A note on the overall study: Ivuxolimab was an agonistic, fully human IgG2 monoclonal antibody directed against OX40 (CD134), a costimulatory receptor. Intravenous ivuxolimab was administered to patients every 2 weeks at six dose levels: 0.01, 0.1, 0.3, 1.5, 3 and 10 mg/kg. Of the approximately 50 dose-escalation patients, hepatocellular carcinoma was present in roughly 19, melanoma in approximately 15, renal cell carcinoma in 9 and head and neck cancer in 9. In the dose-escalation cohort, 82.7% of patients were male, and the mean age was approximately 60 years, with a range of about 23 to 85. Prior anti-PD-1, anti-PD-L1 or anti-CTLA-4 therapy was permitted, and checkpoint inhibitors had been received by about 36% of dose-escalation patients. Partial responses occurred in three dose-escalation patients, of whom one had hepatocellular carcinoma and two had cutaneous melanoma. The purpose of peripheral TCRbeta sequencing was to test whether ivuxolimab changed TCR sequence diversity and led to clonal T-cell expansion. The paper reports the monotherapy dose-escalation portion (N of about 50 patients) of the phase I ivuxolimab trial. The full study reports these points: In partial responders in the 0.1-3.0 mg/kg groups, normalized peripheral clonal expansion was found to be among the lowest, especially among CD8+ T cells. Low levels of normalized T-cell clonal expansion were also seen in some patients who did not respond. At doses of 0.1 to 3.0 mg/kg, clonal expansion of both CD4+ and CD8+ T cells in blood was seen between baseline and week 6. After ivuxolimab, expanded clones were on average more numerous among CD8+ T cells than among CD4+ T cells. Antigen specificity was not determined for the clonally expanded peripheral T cells.

From a lookup of the germline V gene, CDR1 and CDR2 are MNHNS and SASEGT. V loses 1 base, J loses 5 bases, and the germline ends lie 14 bases apart. The CDR3 contains 16 residues, cysteine and phenylalanine counted. Only CDR3 DNA is held: 48 bases, read in frame from base 1. Patients with a history of autoimmune disease or receiving systemic immunosuppression were excluded from the trial. Peripheral blood for TCR sequencing was collected from all dose cohorts at baseline, on cycle 4 day 1, and on cycle 7 day 1. Samples were obtained from an open-label, multicenter, first-in-human phase I dose-escalation trial of ivuxolimab. Adults with locally advanced or metastatic melanoma, renal cell carcinoma, hepatocellular carcinoma or head and neck squamous cell carcinoma were enrolled in the trial. CD4+ and CD8+ T cells were sorted separately from peripheral blood before TCR sequencing. Genomic DNA was extracted from sorted cells for sequencing of the TCRbeta CDR3 region. TCRbeta CDR3 regions were sequenced using the immunoSEQ Assay. TCRdb carries this immuneACCESS record with in-frame sequences only. Its versions omit some clonotypes, under half of them owing to an unresolved V gene in the studies checked, with the rest unexplained. Here the sample has some 19,000 clones; about three quarters occur a single time. About a sixth of the sample lies in the top ten.

Of note for this clone: Its antigen target is currently unknown. No base-level quality is on record; no much larger clone is a single base apart.

This clonotype originated in an adult with an advanced solid tumor such as melanoma, head and neck, liver or kidney cancer. The sequence is built from TRBV6-1 and TRBJ1-4, and perhaps TRBD1 as D gene, on 5 matching bases. Sequences were derived from CD4+ or CD8+ T cells sorted from blood, sampled in a trial of the OX40 agonist ivuxolimab. The nucleotide sequence is TGTGCCAGCAGTGAAGGGGGTGGGGGGGGAAATGAAAAACTGTTTTTT. It translates to CASSEGGGGGNEKLFF.